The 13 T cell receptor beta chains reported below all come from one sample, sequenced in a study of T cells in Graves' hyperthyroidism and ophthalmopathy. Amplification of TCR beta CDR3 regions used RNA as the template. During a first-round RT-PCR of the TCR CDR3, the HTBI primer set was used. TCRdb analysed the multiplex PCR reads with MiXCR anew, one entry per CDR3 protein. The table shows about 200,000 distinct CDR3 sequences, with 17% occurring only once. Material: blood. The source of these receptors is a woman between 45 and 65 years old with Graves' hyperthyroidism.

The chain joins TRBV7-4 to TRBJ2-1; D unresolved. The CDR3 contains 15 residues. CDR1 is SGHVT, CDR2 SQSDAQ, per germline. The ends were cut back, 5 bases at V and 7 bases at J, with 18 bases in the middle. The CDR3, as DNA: TGTGCCAGCAGCCCACAACCCCTTAAAGAAAATGAGCAGTTCTTC. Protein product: CASSPQPLKENEQFF.

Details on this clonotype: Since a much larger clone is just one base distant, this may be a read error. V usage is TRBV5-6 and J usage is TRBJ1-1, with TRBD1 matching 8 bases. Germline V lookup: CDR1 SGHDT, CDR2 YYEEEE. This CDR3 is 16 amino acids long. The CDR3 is CAGSVGQGALDTEAFF. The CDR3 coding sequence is TGTGCCGGCAGCGTAGGGCAGGGGGCTCTTGACACTGAAGCTTTCTTT.

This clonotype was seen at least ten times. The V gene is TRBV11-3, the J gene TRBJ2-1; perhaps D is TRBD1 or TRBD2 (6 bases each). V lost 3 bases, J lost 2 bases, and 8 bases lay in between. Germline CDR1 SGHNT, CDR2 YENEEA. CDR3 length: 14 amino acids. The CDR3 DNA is TGTGCCAGCAGCTTTGGGGGGCCCTACAATGAGCAGTTCTTC. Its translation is CASSFGGPYNEQFF.

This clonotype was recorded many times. The CDR3 region has the DNA TGTGCCAGCAGTTCCCCCGGGGGGATACGTGAGCAGTTCTTC. Its protein product is CASSSPGGIREQFF. The rearrangement joins TRBV12-3 or TRBV12-4 to TRBJ2-1, with 7 bases lining up with TRBD2. With V trimmed by 4 bases and J by 9 bases, 9 bases remained unmatched. The CDR3 contains 14 residues.

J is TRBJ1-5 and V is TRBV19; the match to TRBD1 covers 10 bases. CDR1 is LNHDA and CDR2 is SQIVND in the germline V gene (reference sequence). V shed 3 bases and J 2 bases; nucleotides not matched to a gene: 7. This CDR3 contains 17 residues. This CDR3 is CASSIEGQGLRNQPQHF. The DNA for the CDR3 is TGTGCCAGTAGTATTGAGGGACAGGGGCTCCGCAATCAGCCCCAGCATTTT.

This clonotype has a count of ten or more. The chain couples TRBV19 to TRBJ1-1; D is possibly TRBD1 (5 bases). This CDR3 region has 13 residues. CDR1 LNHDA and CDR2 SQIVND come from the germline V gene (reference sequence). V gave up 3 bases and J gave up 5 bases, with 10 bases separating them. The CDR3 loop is CASSIPDSTEAFF. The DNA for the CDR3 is TGTGCCAGTAGTATCCCCGACAGTACTGAAGCTTTCTTT.

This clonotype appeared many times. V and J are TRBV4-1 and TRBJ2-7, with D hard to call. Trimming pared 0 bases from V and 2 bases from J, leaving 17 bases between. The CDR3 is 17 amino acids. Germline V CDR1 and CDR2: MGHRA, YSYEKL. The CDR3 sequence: CASSQDRADRPPYEQYF. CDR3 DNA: TGCGCCAGCAGCCAAGATAGGGCGGACCGTCCCCCCTACGAGCAGTACTTC.

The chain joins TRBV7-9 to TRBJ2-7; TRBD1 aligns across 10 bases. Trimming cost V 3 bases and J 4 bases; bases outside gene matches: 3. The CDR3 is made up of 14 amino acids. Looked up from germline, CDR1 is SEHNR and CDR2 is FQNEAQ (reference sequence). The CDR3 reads CASSLGQGMYEQYF. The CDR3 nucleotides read TGTGCCAGCAGCTTGGGACAGGGGATGTACGAGCAGTACTTC.

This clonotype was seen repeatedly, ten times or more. The CDR3 is CSAGRAGLDTDTQYF. CDR3 nucleotide sequence: TGCAGTGCAGGCCGAGCTGGGCTGGACACAGATACGCAGTATTTT. This chain uses TRBV20-1 with TRBJ2-3; no reliable D call. V lost 6 bases, J lost 2 bases, and 18 bases lay in between. This CDR3 is built from 15 residues. Germline values: CDR1 DFQATT, CDR2 SNEGSKA (reference sequence).

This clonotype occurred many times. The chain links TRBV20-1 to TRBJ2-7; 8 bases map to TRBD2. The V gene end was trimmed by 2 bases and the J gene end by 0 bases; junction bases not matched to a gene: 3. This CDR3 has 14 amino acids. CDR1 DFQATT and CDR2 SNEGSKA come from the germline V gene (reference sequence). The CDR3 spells CSARIGTSSYEQYF. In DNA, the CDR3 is TGCAGTGCTAGAATCGGGACTAGCTCCTACGAGCAGTACTTC.

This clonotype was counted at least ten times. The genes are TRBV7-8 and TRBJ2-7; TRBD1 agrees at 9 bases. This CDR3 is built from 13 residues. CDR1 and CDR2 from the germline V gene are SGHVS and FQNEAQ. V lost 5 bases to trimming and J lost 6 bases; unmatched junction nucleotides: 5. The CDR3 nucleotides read TGTGCCAGCAGCCGGGACAGGGTAGCCGAGCAGTACTTC. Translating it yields CASSRDRVAEQYF.

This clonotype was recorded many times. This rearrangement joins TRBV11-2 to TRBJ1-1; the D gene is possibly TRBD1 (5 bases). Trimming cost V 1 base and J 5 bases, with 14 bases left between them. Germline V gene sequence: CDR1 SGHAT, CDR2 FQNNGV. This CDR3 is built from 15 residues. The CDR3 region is CASSLVAGRQTEAFF. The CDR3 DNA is TGTGCCAGCAGCTTAGTTGCAGGGAGGCAAACTGAAGCTTTCTTT. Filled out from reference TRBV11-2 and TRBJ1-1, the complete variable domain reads EAGVAQSPRYKIIEKRQSVAFWCNPISGHATLYWYQQILGQGPKLLIQFQNNGVVDDSQLPKDRFSAERLKGVDSTLKIQPAKLEDSAVYLCASSLVAGRQTEAFFGQGTRLTVV.

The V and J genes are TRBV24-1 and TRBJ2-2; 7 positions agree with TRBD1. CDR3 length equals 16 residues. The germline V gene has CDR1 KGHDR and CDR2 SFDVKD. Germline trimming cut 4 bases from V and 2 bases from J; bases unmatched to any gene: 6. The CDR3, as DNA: TGTGCCACCAGTGAGTCGGGGACAGTTAACACCGGGGAGCTGTTTTTT. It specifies CATSESGTVNTGELFF.